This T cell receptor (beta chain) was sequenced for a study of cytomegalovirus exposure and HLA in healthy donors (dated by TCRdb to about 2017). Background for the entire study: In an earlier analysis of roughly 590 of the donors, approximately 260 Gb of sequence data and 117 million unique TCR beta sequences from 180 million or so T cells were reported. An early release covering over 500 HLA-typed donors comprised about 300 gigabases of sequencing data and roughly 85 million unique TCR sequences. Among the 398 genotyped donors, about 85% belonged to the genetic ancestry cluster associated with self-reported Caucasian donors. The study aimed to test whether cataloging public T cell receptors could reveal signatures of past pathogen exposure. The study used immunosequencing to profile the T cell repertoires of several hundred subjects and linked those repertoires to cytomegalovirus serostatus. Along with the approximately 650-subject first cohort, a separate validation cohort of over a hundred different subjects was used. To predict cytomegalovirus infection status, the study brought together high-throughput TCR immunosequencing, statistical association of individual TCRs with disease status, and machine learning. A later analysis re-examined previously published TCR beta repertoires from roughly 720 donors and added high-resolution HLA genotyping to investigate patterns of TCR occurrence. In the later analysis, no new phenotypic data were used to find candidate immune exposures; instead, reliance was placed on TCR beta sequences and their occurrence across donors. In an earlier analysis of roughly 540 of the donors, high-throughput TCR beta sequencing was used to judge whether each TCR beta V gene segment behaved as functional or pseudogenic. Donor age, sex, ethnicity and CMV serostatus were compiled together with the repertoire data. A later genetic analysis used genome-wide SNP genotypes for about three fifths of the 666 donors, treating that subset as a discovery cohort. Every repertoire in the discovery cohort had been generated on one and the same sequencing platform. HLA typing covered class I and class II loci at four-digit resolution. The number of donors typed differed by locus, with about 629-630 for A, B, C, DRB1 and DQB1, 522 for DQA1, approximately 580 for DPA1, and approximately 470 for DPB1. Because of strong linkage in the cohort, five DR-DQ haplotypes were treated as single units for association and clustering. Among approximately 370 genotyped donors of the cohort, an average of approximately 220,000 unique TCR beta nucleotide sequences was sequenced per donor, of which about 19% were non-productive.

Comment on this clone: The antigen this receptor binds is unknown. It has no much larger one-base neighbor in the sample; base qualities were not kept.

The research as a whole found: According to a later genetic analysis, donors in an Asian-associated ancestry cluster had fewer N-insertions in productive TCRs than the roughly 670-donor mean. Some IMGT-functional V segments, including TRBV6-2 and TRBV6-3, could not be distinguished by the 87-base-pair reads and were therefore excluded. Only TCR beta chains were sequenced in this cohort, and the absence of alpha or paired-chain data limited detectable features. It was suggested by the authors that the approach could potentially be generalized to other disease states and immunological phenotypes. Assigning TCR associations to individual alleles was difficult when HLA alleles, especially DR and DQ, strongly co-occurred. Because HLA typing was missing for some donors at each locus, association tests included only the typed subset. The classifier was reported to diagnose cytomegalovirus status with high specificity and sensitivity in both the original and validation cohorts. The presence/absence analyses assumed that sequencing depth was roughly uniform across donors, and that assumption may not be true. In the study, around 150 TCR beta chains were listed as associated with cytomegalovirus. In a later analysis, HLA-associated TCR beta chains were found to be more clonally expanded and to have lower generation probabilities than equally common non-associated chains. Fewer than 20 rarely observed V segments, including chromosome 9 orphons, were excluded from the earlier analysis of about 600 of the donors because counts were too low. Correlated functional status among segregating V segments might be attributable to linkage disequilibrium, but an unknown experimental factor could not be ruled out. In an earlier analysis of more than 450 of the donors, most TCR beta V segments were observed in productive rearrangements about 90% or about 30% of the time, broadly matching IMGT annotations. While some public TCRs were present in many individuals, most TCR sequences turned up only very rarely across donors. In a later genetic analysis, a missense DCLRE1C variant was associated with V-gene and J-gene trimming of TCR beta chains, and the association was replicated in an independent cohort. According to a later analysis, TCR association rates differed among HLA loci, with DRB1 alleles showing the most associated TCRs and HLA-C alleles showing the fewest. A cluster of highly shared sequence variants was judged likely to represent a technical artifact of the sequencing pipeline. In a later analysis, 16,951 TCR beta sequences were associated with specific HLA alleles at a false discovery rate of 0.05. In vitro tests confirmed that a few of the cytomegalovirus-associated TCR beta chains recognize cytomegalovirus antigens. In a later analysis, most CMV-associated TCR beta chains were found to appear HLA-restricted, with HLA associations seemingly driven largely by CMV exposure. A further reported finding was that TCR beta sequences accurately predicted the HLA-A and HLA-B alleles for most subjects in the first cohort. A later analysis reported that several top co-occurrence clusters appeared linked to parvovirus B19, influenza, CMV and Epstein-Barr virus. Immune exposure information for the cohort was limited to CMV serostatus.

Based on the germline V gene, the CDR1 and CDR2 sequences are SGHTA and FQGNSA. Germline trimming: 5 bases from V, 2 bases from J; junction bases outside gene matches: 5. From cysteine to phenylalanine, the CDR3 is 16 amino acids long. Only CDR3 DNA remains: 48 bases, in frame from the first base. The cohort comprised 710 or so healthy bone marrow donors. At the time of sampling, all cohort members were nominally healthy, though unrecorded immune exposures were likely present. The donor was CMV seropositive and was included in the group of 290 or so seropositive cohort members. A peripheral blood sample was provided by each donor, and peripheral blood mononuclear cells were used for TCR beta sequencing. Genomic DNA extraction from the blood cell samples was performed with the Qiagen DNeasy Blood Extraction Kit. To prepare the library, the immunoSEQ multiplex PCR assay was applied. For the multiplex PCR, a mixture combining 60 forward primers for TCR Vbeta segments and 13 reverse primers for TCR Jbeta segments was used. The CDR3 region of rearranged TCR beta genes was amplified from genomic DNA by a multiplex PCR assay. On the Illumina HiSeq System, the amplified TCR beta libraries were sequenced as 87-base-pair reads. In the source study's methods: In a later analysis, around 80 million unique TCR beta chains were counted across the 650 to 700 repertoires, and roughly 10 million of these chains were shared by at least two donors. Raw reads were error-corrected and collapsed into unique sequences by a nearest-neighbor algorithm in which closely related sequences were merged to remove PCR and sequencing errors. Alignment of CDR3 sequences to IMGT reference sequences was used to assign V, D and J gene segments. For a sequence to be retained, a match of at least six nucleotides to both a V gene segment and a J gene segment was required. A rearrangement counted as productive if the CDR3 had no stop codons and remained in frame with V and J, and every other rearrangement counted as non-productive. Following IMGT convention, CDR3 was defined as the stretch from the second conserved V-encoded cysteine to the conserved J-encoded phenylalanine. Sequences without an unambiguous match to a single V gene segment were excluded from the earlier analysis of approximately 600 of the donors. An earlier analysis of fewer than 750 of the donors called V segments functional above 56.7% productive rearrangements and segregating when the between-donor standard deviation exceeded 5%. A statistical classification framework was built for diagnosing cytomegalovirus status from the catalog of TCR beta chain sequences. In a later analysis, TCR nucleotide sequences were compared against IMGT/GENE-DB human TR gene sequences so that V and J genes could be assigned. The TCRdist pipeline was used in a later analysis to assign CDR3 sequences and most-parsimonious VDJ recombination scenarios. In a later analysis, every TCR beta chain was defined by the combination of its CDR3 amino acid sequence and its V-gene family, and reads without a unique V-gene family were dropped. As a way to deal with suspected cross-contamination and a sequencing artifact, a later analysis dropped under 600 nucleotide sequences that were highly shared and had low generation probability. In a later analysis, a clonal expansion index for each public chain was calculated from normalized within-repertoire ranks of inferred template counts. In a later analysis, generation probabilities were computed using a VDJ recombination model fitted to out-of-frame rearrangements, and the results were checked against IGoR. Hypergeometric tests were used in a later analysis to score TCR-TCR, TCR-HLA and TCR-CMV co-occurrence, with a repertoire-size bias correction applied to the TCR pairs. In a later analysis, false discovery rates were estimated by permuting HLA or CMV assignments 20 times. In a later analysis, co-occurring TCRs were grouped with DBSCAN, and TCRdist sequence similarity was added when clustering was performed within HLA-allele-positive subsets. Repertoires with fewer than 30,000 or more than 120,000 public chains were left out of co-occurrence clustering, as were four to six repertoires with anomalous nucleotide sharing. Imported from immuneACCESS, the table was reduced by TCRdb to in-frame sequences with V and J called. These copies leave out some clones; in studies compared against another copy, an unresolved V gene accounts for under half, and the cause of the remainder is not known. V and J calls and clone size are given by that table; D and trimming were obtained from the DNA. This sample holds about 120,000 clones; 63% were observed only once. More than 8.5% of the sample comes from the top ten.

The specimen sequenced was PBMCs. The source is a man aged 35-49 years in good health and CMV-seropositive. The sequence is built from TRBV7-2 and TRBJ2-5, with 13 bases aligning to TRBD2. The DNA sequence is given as TGTGCCAGCAGCCGGACTAGCGGGAGTATTCAAGAGACCCAGTACTTC. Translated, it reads CASSRTSGSIQETQYF. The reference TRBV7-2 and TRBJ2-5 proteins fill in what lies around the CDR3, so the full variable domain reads GAGVSQSPSNKVTEKGKDVELRCDPISGHTALYWYRQSLGQGLEFLIYFQGNSAPDKSGLPSDRFSAERTGGSVSTLTIQRTQQEDSAVYLCASSRTSGSIQETQYFGPGTRLLVL.